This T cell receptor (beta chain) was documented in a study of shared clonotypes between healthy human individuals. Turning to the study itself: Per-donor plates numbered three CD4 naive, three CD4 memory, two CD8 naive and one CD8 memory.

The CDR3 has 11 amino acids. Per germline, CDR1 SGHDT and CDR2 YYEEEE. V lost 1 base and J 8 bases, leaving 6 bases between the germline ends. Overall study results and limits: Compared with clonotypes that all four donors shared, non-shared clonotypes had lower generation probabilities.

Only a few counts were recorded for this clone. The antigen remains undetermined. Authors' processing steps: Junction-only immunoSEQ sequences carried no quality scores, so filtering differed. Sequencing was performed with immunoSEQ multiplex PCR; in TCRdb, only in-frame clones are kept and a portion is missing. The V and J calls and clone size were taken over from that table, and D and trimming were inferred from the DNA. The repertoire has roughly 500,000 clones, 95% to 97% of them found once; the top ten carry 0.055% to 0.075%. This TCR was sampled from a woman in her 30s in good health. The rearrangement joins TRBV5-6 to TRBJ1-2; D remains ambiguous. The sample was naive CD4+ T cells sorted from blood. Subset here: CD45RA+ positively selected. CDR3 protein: CASSLMEGYTF. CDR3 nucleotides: TGTGCCAGCAGCTTGATGGAGGGCTACACCTTC.